A selection of T cell receptor beta chains follows, all from one sample in a study of blood T cell repertoires in COVID-19. Only in-frame clones appear in the TCRdb table, and some are missing; sequencing was by immunoSEQ multiplex PCR. The table has about 270,000 clones, 82% seen once; the top ten hold roughly 3%. Specimen: peripheral blood. Receptor source: a woman between 18 and 29 years old with acute or convalescent COVID-19. Both conserved end residues are part of each CDR3. The D gene is left open where the match is weak. Rows give clone size only sometimes, using once, few, many, or a class for an expanded clone.

>TRBJ1-2|-|TRBV19|-
CATRNLGGGYTF
TGTGCCACTCGGAACCTAGGAGGTGGCTACACCTTC
>TRBJ1-4|-|TRBV6-6|-
CASRDKGVLDEKLFF
TGTGCCAGCAGAGATAAGGGGGTTCTGGACGAAAAACTGTTTTTT
>TRBJ1-1|-|TRBV10-3|-
CAISDTGYTEAFF
TGTGCCATCAGTGATACGGGTTACACTGAAGCTTTCTTT
>TRBJ2-7|TRBD2|TRBV7-9|-
CASSPTGTSGSYEQYF
TGTGCCAGCAGCCCCACCGGGACTAGCGGTTCCTACGAGCAGTACTTC
>TRBJ2-1|TRBD1|TRBV7-2|-
CASSEQGGIGEQFF
TGTGCCAGCAGCGAACAGGGGGGCATAGGTGAGCAGTTCTTC
>TRBJ2-2|-|TRBV19|-
CASSIGLVGSGELFF
TGTGCCAGTAGTATAGGACTGGTGGGTAGCGGGGAGCTGTTTTTT
>TRBJ1-1|-|TRBV5-1|-
CASSFNPRDFAEAFF
TGCGCCAGCAGCTTCAACCCCAGGGATTTCGCTGAAGCTTTCTTT
>TRBJ1-1|-|TRBV21-1|-
CAANPEGTEAFF
TGTGCCGCAAATCCGGAGGGAACTGAAGCTTTCTTT
>TRBJ2-3|-|TRBV27|-
CASGKQGWADTQYF
TGTGCCAGCGGAAAACAGGGTTGGGCAGATACGCAGTATTTT
>TRBJ2-5|TRBD1|TRBV7-9|-
CASLRGGGLQETQYF
TGTGCCAGCCTACGAGGGGGCGGCCTCCAAGAGACCCAGTACTTC
>TRBJ2-7|-|TRBV7-2|-
CASSLNIFWGRISYEQYF
TGTGCCAGCAGCTTGAACATTTTTTGGGGGAGGATTTCCTACGAGCAGTACTTC
>TRBJ2-5|-|TRBV7-8|few
CASVTSARGETQYF
TGTGCCAGCGTTACTAGCGCCAGGGGAGAGACCCAGTACTTC
>TRBJ2-1|-|TRBV28|once
CASSLFGGTGSHNEQFF
TGTGCCAGCAGTTTATTTGGTGGGACTGGATCCCACAATGAGCAGTTCTTC
>TRBJ1-5|-|TRBV21-1|-
CAYKRVRQGRYSNQPQHF
TGTGCCTACAAAAGGGTACGGCAGGGTCGCTATAGCAATCAGCCCCAGCATTTT
>TRBJ2-7|-|TRBV27|few
CASSKITSSEQYF
TGTGCCAGCAGTAAAATAACTAGTTCCGAGCAGTACTTC
>TRBJ2-1|TRBD2|TRBV19|-
CASSGTSGRSWNEQFF
TGTGCCAGTAGCGGGACTAGCGGGAGATCGTGGAATGAGCAGTTCTTC
>TRBJ2-5|-|TRBV19|-
CASSIRRGLGETQYF
TGTGCCAGTAGTATTCGGAGGGGTTTGGGAGAGACCCAGTACTTC
>TRBJ2-5|-|TRBV5-1|-
CASSSGQYQETQYF
TGCGCCAGCAGCTCAGGACAGTACCAAGAGACCCAGTACTTC
>TRBJ2-7|-|TRBV10-1|-
CASSERWSPYEQYF
TGCGCCAGCAGTGAGCGTTGGAGTCCCTACGAGCAGTACTTC
>TRBJ2-5|-|TRBV10-2|-
CASRGNLTRGTQYF
TGCGCCAGCCGTGGGAACTTGACTCGGGGGACCCAGTACTTC
>TRBJ1-1|-|TRBV5-1|-
CASSFRSNTEAFF
TGCGCCAGCAGCTTCAGGTCGAACACTGAAGCTTTCTTT
>TRBJ2-5|TRBD1|TRBV10-3|-
CAIKGDRGPETQYF
TGTGCCATAAAGGGGGACAGGGGGCCAGAGACCCAGTACTTC
>TRBJ1-5|-|TRBV6-2/TRBV6-3|-
CASSPTGFSLYSNQPQHF
TGTGCCAGCAGCCCTACAGGATTCTCGTTGTATAGCAATCAGCCCCAGCATTTT
>TRBJ2-3|-|TRBV10-3|-
CAISEAGASGDTQYF
TGTGCCATCAGTGAGGCAGGGGCGTCGGGAGATACGCAGTATTTT
>TRBJ2-2|TRBD1|TRBV9|-
CASSGSGGDTGELFF
TGTGCCAGCAGCGGATCAGGGGGCGACACCGGGGAGCTGTTTTTT
>TRBJ1-6|-|TRBV27|-
CASSLSVWGDNSPLHF
TGTGCCAGCAGTTTATCGGTTTGGGGGGACAATTCACCCCTCCACTTT
>TRBJ2-7|TRBD2|TRBV28|-
CASSPPPWAGGSYEQYF
TGTGCCAGCAGCCCGCCACCCTGGGCGGGGGGCTCCTACGAGCAGTACTTC
>TRBJ2-7|-|TRBV7-3|few
CASSLNVGRSDEQYF
TGTGCCAGCAGCTTAAACGTCGGCAGGTCAGACGAGCAGTACTTC
>TRBJ2-7|TRBD2|TRBV28|-
CASSFGGGVYEQYF
TGTGCCAGCAGTTTCGGCGGGGGAGTCTACGAGCAGTACTTC
>TRBJ1-4|TRBD1|TRBV5-6|-
CASSWTGWGTGDEKLFF
TGTGCCAGCAGCTGGACTGGTTGGGGGACAGGGGATGAAAAACTGTTTTTT
>TRBJ2-1|TRBD1|TRBV28|-
CASSLVSDRTHEQFF
TGTGCCAGCAGTTTAGTCTCGGACAGGACGCATGAGCAGTTCTTC
>TRBJ2-1|-|TRBV10-3|-
CAISGGRELDRDEQFF
TGTGCCATCAGTGGGGGGCGGGAGCTCGATAGGGATGAGCAGTTCTTC
>TRBJ2-3|TRBD2|TRBV4-3|-
CASSQRLAAATDTQYF
TGCGCCAGCAGCCAGAGACTAGCGGCTGCCACAGATACGCAGTATTTT